This is a list of T cell receptor beta chains from one sample in a study of cytomegalovirus exposure and HLA in healthy donors. Assay: immunoSEQ multiplex PCR; the TCRdb copy retains only in-frame clones and omits some. The profile covers 130,000 or so clones, with roughly 9% appearing a single time and 6% to 7.5% taken by the ten largest. The sample taken for sequencing was PBMCs. These receptors were collected from a woman aged 40 to 50 in good health and CMV-seropositive. CDR3s include the opening cysteine and the closing phenylalanine or tryptophan. Each record gives: clone size, D gene, V gene, J gene, CDR3 protein, CDR3 DNA. A D gene is named only where the DNA matches it firmly. For some rows the clone size is stated as once, few or many, or as a class when expanded; others skip it.

few	TRBD1	TRBV6-4	TRBJ2-1	CASRDRGEDEQFF	TGTGCCAGCAGAGACAGGGGTGAGGATGAGCAGTTCTTC
few	.	TRBV19	TRBJ1-5	CASSVLRAGTSQPQHF	TGTGCCAGTAGTGTCCTGAGGGCAGGGACAAGTCAGCCCCAGCATTTT
few	TRBD2	TRBV29-1	TRBJ2-5	CSVAGLAGGGETQYF	TGCAGCGTCGCGGGACTAGCGGGGGGCGGGGAGACCCAGTACTTC
few	.	TRBV19	TRBJ1-2	CASSPRQPNYGYTF	TGTGCCAGTAGCCCTAGGCAACCTAACTATGGCTACACCTTC
few	TRBD1	TRBV5-4	TRBJ1-4	CASSLTGGHEKLFF	TGTGCCAGCAGCTTGACAGGGGGCCATGAAAAACTGTTTTTT
.	.	TRBV7-6	TRBJ2-1	CASSLASSYNEQFF	TGTGCCAGCAGCTTAGCTAGCTCCTACAATGAGCAGTTCTTC
.	TRBD1	TRBV18	TRBJ2-7	CASSPRDRARDSYEQYF	TGTGCCAGCTCACCACGCGACAGGGCGCGTGATTCCTACGAGCAGTACTTC
.	TRBD1	TRBV30	TRBJ1-1	CAWSRGRNEGYTEAFF	TGTGCCTGGTCGAGGGGGCGAAATGAAGGGTACACTGAAGCTTTCTTT
few	.	TRBV28	TRBJ1-4	CASSFSGTNEKLFF	TGTGCCAGCAGTTTCAGTGGAACTAATGAAAAACTGTTTTTT
few	.	TRBV9	TRBJ1-4	CASSVGGSPNEKLFF	TGTGCCAGCAGCGTAGGGGGCAGTCCTAATGAAAAACTGTTTTTT